The present TCR beta chain was sequenced within a study of long-term antiretroviral therapy in people with HIV. As to this clone: No antigen is known for it.

Germline lookup yields CDR1 SGHNT and CDR2 YENEEA. The ends were cut back, 4 bases at V and 4 bases at J, with 8 bases in the middle. The CDR3 is 13 residues long. General study results and limits: Transplant donor controls retained higher diversity, though diversity increased after ART. Clones showing expansion before ART dominated the repertoire at all time points. Among HIV repertoires, CDR3 length ranges were narrower than those of controls. ART adherence, viral resistance and therapy changes were not recorded.

Researchers report immunoSEQ v3.0 was run at survey level. Produced via immunoSEQ multiplex PCR; TCRdb's table is partial and in-frame only. The sample holds over 30,000 clones; 70% to 80% are singletons and the top ten take 3.2%. The clonotype comes from a man aged 18 to 29 with HIV. This chain connects TRBV11-3 to TRBJ2-1; D not certain. Sample: unsorted PBMCs, taken 1.9 years after starting antiretroviral therapy. The DNA for the CDR3 is TGTGCCAGCAGCTCCTACTTGTACAATGAGCAGTTCTTC. Its translation: CASSSYLYNEQFF.